Presented here are 31 T cell receptor beta chains from one specimen sequenced in a study of patients and donors after allogeneic stem cell transplantation. TCRdb reprocessed the RT-PCR reads via MiXCR and lists one record per CDR3 protein. The sample lists hundreds of thousands of distinct CDR3 sequences, 16% occurring once. What was sequenced was blood, either unsorted or a sorted T cell fraction (not recorded which). The receptor set was obtained from a human donor who was either an allogeneic HSCT recipient or a stem cell or donor lymphocyte infusion donor (not recorded which). It is not recorded whose cells these are; they may come from a transplant donor.

This clonotype was counted only a few times. CDR3 sequence reads: CASSLGWQDYGYTF. For the CDR3, the DNA is TGTGCCAGCAGCCTGGGGTGGCAGGACTATGGCTACACCTTC. This rearrangement joins TRBV4-2 to TRBJ1-2; no firm D call. Germline V gives CDR1 LGHNA, CDR2 YNFKEQ. The length of the CDR3 is 14 residues. V was trimmed by 4 bases and J by 3 bases, leaving 12 bases between them.

This clonotype was counted at least ten times. The rearrangement links TRBV7-2 to TRBJ1-2, with D hard to call. V shed 5 bases and J shed 4 bases, with 14 bases lying between them. Looked up from germline, CDR1 is SGHTA and CDR2 is FQGNSA. CDR3 size: 14 residues. The CDR3 DNA follows: TGTGCCAGCAGCCTCACGGGGAAGCGCTATGGCTACACCTTC. Residues: CASSLTGKRYGYTF. The entire variable domain, with the rest obtained from reference TRBV7-2 and TRBJ1-2, is as follows: GAGVSQSPSNKVTEKGKDVELRCDPISGHTALYWYRQSLGQGLEFLIYFQGNSAPDKSGLPSDRFSAERTGGSVSTLTIQRTQQEDSAVYLCASSLTGKRYGYTFGSGTRLTVV.

The chain combines TRBV5-1 with TRBJ2-7; possibly TRBD2 for D (6 bases). From germline, CDR1 is SGHRS and CDR2 YFSETQ. The V and J ends lost 0 bases and 7 bases respectively, with 23 bases between them. The CDR3 covers 17 residues. The CDR3 sequence is CASSLDWRRGFIWEQYF. The DNA for the CDR3 is TGCGCCAGCAGCTTGGACTGGCGGCGGGGTTTCATTTGGGAGCAGTACTTC. The full variable domain, its missing parts supplied by reference TRBV5-1 and TRBJ2-7, is KAGVTQTPRYLIKTRGQQVTLSCSPISGHRSVSWYQQTPGQGLQFLFEYFSETQRNKGNFPGRFSGRQFSNSRSEMNVSTLELGDSALYLCASSLDWRRGFIWEQYFGPGTRLTVT.

The chain employs TRBV5-1 and TRBJ2-1, with a tentative D call TRBD2 (5 bases). Trimming pared 1 base from V and 4 bases from J, leaving 12 bases between. Per the germline V gene, CDR1 is SGHRS and CDR2 is YFSETQ. The CDR3 has 15 amino acids. The CDR3 protein is CASSLSGVLYNEQFF. The DNA of the CDR3 is TGCGCCAGCAGCTTGTCCGGGGTCCTGTACAATGAGCAGTTCTTC.

This chain joins TRBV5-1 and TRBJ2-7; 11 positions agree with TRBD2. Germline CDR1 is SGHRS and CDR2 is YFSETQ. Trimming at V came to 0 bases and at J to 0 bases, leaving 5 bases not matched to a gene. CDR3 length: 17 amino acids. In DNA, the CDR3 is TGCGCCAGCAGCTTGGTCCTAGCGGGAGGAATCTCCTACGAGCAGTACTTC. It specifies CASSLVLAGGISYEQYF.

The gene calls are TRBV18 and TRBJ2-7; D perhaps matches TRBD2 (7 bases). CDR1 KGHSH and CDR2 LQKENI come from the germline V gene. The germline V and J ends were trimmed by 1 base and 5 bases, with 12 bases remaining between them. This CDR3 has 14 amino acids. The CDR3, as DNA: TGTGCCAGCTCACCACGATCGGGGGGCCACGAGCAGTACTTC. As protein: CASSPRSGGHEQYF.

The rearrangement joins TRBV5-1 to TRBJ2-5, with 7 bases fitting TRBD2. CDR3 length: 14 amino acids. V was clipped by 1 base and J by 5 bases; unmatched bases: 5. The germline V gene encodes CDR1 SGHRS and CDR2 YFSETQ. The CDR3 region has the DNA TGCGCCAGCAGCTTGACCGGGAGGACGGAGACCCAGTACTTC. It is translated as CASSLTGRTETQYF.

The V gene is TRBV27, the J gene TRBJ1-2; no reliable D call. Germline lookup yields CDR1 MNHEY and CDR2 SMNVEV (reference sequence). The CDR3 consists of 14 residues. V was shortened by 0 bases and J by 3 bases, with 8 bases between the two germline ends. In DNA form, the CDR3 reads TGTGCCAGCAGTTTATCGGGCGTGGACTATGGCTACACCTTC. Its translation is CASSLSGVDYGYTF.

The chain links TRBV6-2 or TRBV6-3 to TRBJ1-1; 9 bases agree with TRBD1. V gave up 2 bases and J gave up 1 base; unmatched junction bases: 8. The CDR3 contains 17 residues. Germline values: CDR1 MNHEY, CDR2 SVGEGT. CDR3 DNA sequence: TGTGCCAGCAGTTACATGACGGGACAGGGAAAGAACACTGAAGCTTTCTTT. Its translation is CASSYMTGQGKNTEAFF.

The CDR3 DNA reads as TGTGCCAGCAGCTTCGGGGAGGGGGAAATCCATGGCTACACCTTC. Translation gives CASSFGEGEIHGYTF. This chain links TRBV9 with TRBJ1-2; D perhaps matches TRBD1 (6 bases). The germline gives CDR1 SGDLS, CDR2 YYNGEE. The V end lost 4 bases, the J end lost 6 bases, and 19 bases lay between the germline ends. The CDR3 is made up of 15 amino acids.

V gene TRBV12-5 combines with J gene TRBJ1-3; D unclear. The germline gives CDR1 LGHNT, CDR2 FRNRAP. The germline V and J ends were trimmed by 8 bases and 1 base, with 12 bases remaining between them. The CDR3 runs to 14 residues. This CDR3 reads CASRPEGSGNTIYF. The CDR3 nucleotides are TGTGCTAGTCGGCCAGAGGGATCTGGAAACACCATATATTTT.

This chain connects TRBV7-2 to TRBJ2-7; 7 bases match TRBD2. This CDR3 has 16 amino acids. Germline CDR1 and CDR2: SGHTA and FQGNSA. V lost 1 base and J lost 3; bases outside the gene matches: 9. This CDR3 reads CASSLGFTGGYYEQYF. CDR3 coding DNA: TGTGCCAGCAGCTTAGGTTTTACCGGGGGGTACTACGAGCAGTACTTC.

The chain recombines TRBV12-5 with TRBJ2-7; D might be TRBD1 (6 bases). The CDR3 loop spans 14 amino acids. Per the germline V gene, CDR1 is LGHNT and CDR2 is FRNRAP. V was clipped by 5 bases and J by 5 bases, with 16 bases between them. The CDR3 here is CASGKGHPPNEQYF. In DNA, the CDR3 is TGTGCTAGTGGTAAGGGACACCCGCCCAACGAGCAGTACTTC.

This clonotype was found many times. The V gene is TRBV20-1, the J gene TRBJ1-5; 7 nucleotides agree with TRBD1. CDR3 length: 13 amino acids. Germline values: CDR1 DFQATT, CDR2 SNEGSKA (reference sequence). The trim removed 5 bases at V and 1 base at J, leaving 2 bases unmatched. DNA for the CDR3: TGCAGTGCTCTACAGGGGAGCAATCAGCCCCAGCATTTT. It encodes CSALQGSNQPQHF.

V gene TRBV4-1 combines with J gene TRBJ1-1, with D tentatively TRBD1 (5 bases). Trimming shortened V by 7 bases and J by 4 bases, and 25 bases separated the two germline ends. From germline, CDR1 is MGHRA and CDR2 YSYEKL. This CDR3 spans 17 amino acids. The CDR3 is CASTISERGLGSTEAFF. The CDR3 DNA is TGCGCCAGCACTATCTCCGAACGGGGCCTGGGAAGCACTGAAGCTTTCTTT.

The CDR3 DNA reads as TGTGCCACCAGTGGGGGGGACACGACGGGGAACAATGAGCAGTTCTTC. Protein sequence: CATSGGDTTGNNEQFF. This chain joins TRBV24-1 and TRBJ2-1; perhaps D is TRBD1 or TRBD2 (6 bases each). The CDR3 has 16 residues. Trimming shortened V by 5 bases and J by 5 bases, and 18 bases separated the two germline ends. CDR1 is KGHDR and CDR2 is SFDVKD in the germline V gene.

The chain joins TRBV2 to TRBJ2-7; 7 nucleotides align to TRBD2. CDR3 length: 13 amino acids. The V segment lost 7 bases and the J segment 2 bases; nucleotides outside the gene matches: 5. Germline V CDR1 and CDR2: SNHLY, FYNNEI. CDR3 nucleotides: TGTGCCAGCACGGGGAGGGCCCCCTACGAGCAGTACTTC. As protein: CASTGRAPYEQYF.

The V and J genes are TRBV4-3 and TRBJ1-1; D is possibly TRBD1 (6 bases). V dropped 3 bases and J dropped 5 bases, with 16 bases sitting between them. This CDR3 has 15 residues. The V gene's germline CDR1 is LGHNA and CDR2 YSLEER. The CDR3 nucleotides are TGCGCCAGCAGCCACGAGACAGGTGGTTGGACTGAAGCTTTCTTT. Its protein product is CASSHETGGWTEAFF.

The table lists this clonotype with many counts. The chain links TRBV12-3 or TRBV12-4 to TRBJ2-5; 9 nucleotides align to TRBD2. The V gene end was trimmed by 3 bases and the J gene end by 4 bases; junction bases not matched to a gene: 12. The CDR3 consists of 17 residues. The CDR3 nucleotides are TGTGCCAGCAGTTTCGATTGGAAGCGGGGGGCCCCAGAGACCCAGTACTTC. Amino acid sequence: CASSFDWKRGAPETQYF.

The chain's CDR3 is CSATYPGLYNEQFF. In DNA form, the CDR3 reads TGCAGTGCTACCTACCCGGGACTTTACAATGAGCAGTTCTTC. The chain carries TRBV20-1 and TRBJ2-1, with D tentatively TRBD2 (6 bases). Between the trimmed V and J ends, which lost 4 bases and 4 bases, there was a span of 14 bases. Germline values: CDR1 DFQATT, CDR2 SNEGSKA (reference sequence). This CDR3 is 14 amino acids long.

Worth noting for this clonotype: Sequence at one end of the junction differs from germline and may be a read error. The chain couples TRBV7-2 to TRBJ2-3, with TRBD1 identical over 11 bases. Per germline, CDR1 SGHTA and CDR2 FQGNSA. This CDR3 has 14 residues. The CDR3 nucleotides read TGTGTCAGCAGCTTGGACAGGGGGCCAGATACGCAGTATTTT. Encoded protein: CVSSLDRGPDTQYF.

At least ten counts were recorded for this clonotype. The chain uses TRBV20-1 and TRBJ1-5; D remains unclear. The CDR3 covers 14 residues. Germline V gene lookup returns CDR1 DFQATT and CDR2 SNEGSKA (reference sequence). V lost 2 bases, J lost 3 bases, and 11 bases lay in between. The CDR3 here is CSARMANLNQPQHF. CDR3 nucleotide sequence: TGCAGTGCTAGAATGGCGAACCTCAATCAGCCCCAGCATTTT.

The V gene is TRBV4-3, the J gene TRBJ1-1; D perhaps matches TRBD1 (5 bases). Germline V lookup: CDR1 LGHNA, CDR2 YSLEER. CDR3 length: 15 amino acids. V was pared by 0 bases and J by 4 bases, with 12 bases between. The CDR3 spells CASSQDWGGGTEAFF. The DNA of the CDR3 is TGCGCCAGCAGCCAAGATTGGGGGGGAGGCACTGAAGCTTTCTTT.

This clonotype was detected ten times or more. The chain combines TRBV5-1 with TRBJ1-5, with D hard to call. The germline CDR1 and CDR2 sequences are SGHRS and YFSETQ. The ends were cut back, 2 bases at V and 5 bases at J, with 8 bases in the middle. The CDR3 contains 13 residues. CDR3 sequence: CASSLGGDQPQHF. DNA for the CDR3: TGCGCCAGCAGCTTAGGTGGGGATCAGCCCCAGCATTTT.

The chain has TRBV25-1 and TRBJ1-3; TRBD1 is a possible D gene (5 bases). The germline CDR1 and CDR2 sequences are MGHDK and SYGVNS. V lost 4 bases and J 0 bases, leaving 10 bases between the germline ends. CDR3 length: 15 amino acids. CDR3 nucleotide sequence: TGTGCCAGCAGTGGGGGCGGAGTCTCTGGAAACACCATATATTTT. It yields the protein CASSGGGVSGNTIYF.

This chain uses TRBV5-1 with TRBJ2-1, with 14 bases aligning to TRBD2. This CDR3 comprises 18 residues. The germline V gene encodes CDR1 SGHRS and CDR2 YFSETQ. The J segment lost 2 bases and the V segment lost 0 bases, leaving 4 bases of the junction unmatched. The CDR3 nucleotides are TGCGCCAGCAGCTTGGCATTGGGACTAGCGGGAGCCTACAATGAGCAGTTCTTC. It is translated as CASSLALGLAGAYNEQFF.

This clonotype has more than one count but fewer than ten. The chain recombines TRBV20-1 with TRBJ1-2; a possible D gene is TRBD1 (5 bases). Trimming shortened V by 1 base and J by 7 bases, and 16 bases separated the two germline ends. The CDR3 length is 14 residues. Germline V lookup: CDR1 DFQATT, CDR2 SNEGSKA (reference sequence). The CDR3 region has the DNA TGCAGTGCTAGAGCATCCATGGCGGGGGGTGGCTACACCTTC. Residues: CSARASMAGGGYTF.

This clonotype was detected only a few times. V gene TRBV12-3 or TRBV12-4 combines with J gene TRBJ2-1; 8 bases line up with TRBD2. The CDR3 is 16 residues long. Germline trimming cut 5 bases from V and 7 bases from J; bases unmatched to any gene: 13. This CDR3 is CASSAPPGLVVNEQFF. The DNA of the CDR3 is TGTGCCAGCAGTGCCCCGCCGGGACTAGTTGTGAATGAGCAGTTCTTC.

The V and J genes are TRBV25-1 and TRBJ1-5; possibly TRBD1 for D (6 bases). Deletions cut 3 bases from V and 3 bases from J, with 12 bases between. CDR1 is MGHDK, CDR2 SYGVNS, per germline. The CDR3 has 15 amino acids. CDR3 residues: CASSDLGGYNQPQHF. Here the CDR3 DNA reads TGTGCCAGCAGTGACTTAGGGGGATACAATCAGCCCCAGCATTTT.

The V and J genes are TRBV10-2 and TRBJ2-3; D perhaps matches TRBD2 (6 bases). The CDR3 has 15 amino acids. The ends were cut back, 6 bases at V and 2 bases at J, with 15 bases in the middle. CDR1 and CDR2 from the germline V gene are WSHSY and SAAADI. For the CDR3, the DNA is TGCGCCAGCAGGGTCGGGAGAATAACCACAGATACGCAGTATTTT. Protein sequence: CASRVGRITTDTQYF.

This clonotype has more than one count but fewer than ten. V and J are TRBV19 and TRBJ1-1; 7 bases are a match to TRBD1. Germline CDR1 LNHDA, CDR2 SQIVND (reference sequence). V shed 3 bases, J shed 6 bases, and the junction held 7 bases outside the gene matches. The CDR3 loop spans 14 amino acids. CDR3 nucleotides: TGTGCCAGTAGTATCGTGACAGGGTGGTCTGAAGCTTTCTTT. This codes for CASSIVTGWSEAFF.